This T cell receptor (beta chain) was recovered during a study of blood T cell repertoires in COVID-19. Clones were sequenced by immunoSEQ multiplex PCR, and TCRdb holds only the in-frame ones, with some missing. The sample carries some 54,000 clones, approximately 91% recorded once. The CDR3 totals 16 residues. V was pared by 6 bases and J by 3 bases, with 12 bases of the junction left unmatched. Germline CDR1 is MNHEY and CDR2 is SMNVEV (reference sequence). The receptor comes from a man aged 60 to 69 with acute or convalescent COVID-19. Sequenced material: peripheral blood. The chain couples TRBV27 to TRBJ2-5, with TRBD1 matching 8 bases. CDR3 in amino acids: CASRIFGRGQEETQYF. The CDR3 DNA is TGTGCCAGCAGAATCTTCGGCAGGGGGCAGGAAGAGACCCAGTACTTC.